The entry that follows covers one T cell receptor (beta chain) sequence. Its antigen is undetermined. A multiplex PCR was run with 60 Vbeta primers and 13 Jbeta primers. Data came from immunoSEQ multiplex PCR; TCRdb stores just in-frame clones and leaves some out. The sample carries around 170,000 clones, just over 75% recorded once. This record comes from a study of cytomegalovirus exposure and HLA in healthy donors. Study results and caveats: Common viral pathogens (according to a later analysis) appeared linked to several of the most significant clusters. The presence/absence work took it that sequencing depth was about the same across donors.

V shed 4 bases and J shed 0 bases, with 4 bases lying between them. Germline CDR1 and CDR2: SGHKS and YYEKEE (reference sequence). This CDR3 has 12 amino acids. The source of this sequence is a man between 40 and 49 years old in good health and CMV-seronegative. Sequencing was performed on PBMCs. This chain links TRBV5-5 with TRBJ1-1; no clear D gene. This chain's CDR3 is CASSGVNTEAFF. The CDR3 nucleotides read TGTGCCAGCAGCGGAGTGAACACTGAAGCTTTCTTT.